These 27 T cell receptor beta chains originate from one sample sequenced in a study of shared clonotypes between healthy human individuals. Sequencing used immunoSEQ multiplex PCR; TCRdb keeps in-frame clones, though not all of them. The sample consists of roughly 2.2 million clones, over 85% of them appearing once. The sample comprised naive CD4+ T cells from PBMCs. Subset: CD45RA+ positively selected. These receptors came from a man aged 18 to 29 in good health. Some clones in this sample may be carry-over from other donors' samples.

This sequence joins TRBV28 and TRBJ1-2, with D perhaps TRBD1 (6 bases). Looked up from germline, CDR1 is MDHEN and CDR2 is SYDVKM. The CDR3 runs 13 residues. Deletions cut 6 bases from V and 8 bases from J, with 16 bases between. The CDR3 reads CASSGLGAQGYTF. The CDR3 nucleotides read TGTGCCAGCAGCGGCCTGGGGGCGCAGGGCTACACCTTC.

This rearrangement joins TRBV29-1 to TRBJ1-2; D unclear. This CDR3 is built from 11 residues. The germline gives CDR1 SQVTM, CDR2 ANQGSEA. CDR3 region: CLVGEVCGYTF. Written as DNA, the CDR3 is TGCCTGGTCGGGGAGGTCTGTGGCTACACCTTC.

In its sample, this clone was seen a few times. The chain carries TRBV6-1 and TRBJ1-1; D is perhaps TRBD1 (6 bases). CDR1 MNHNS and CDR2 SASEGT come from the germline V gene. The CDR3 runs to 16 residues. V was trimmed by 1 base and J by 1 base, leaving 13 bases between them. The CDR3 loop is CASSEGTGHRNTEAFF. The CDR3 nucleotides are TGTGCCAGCAGTGAAGGAACGGGACACAGGAACACTGAAGCTTTCTTT.

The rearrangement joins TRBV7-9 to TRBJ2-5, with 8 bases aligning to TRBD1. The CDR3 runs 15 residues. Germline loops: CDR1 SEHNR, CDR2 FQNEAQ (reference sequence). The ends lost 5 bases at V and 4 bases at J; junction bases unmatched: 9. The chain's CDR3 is CASSRTGRNRETQYF. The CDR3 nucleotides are TGTGCCAGCAGCAGGACAGGGCGGAACCGAGAGACCCAGTACTTC. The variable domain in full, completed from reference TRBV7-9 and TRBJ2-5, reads DTGVSQNPRHKITKRGQNVTFRCDPISEHNRLYWYRQTLGQGPEFLTYFQNEAQLEKSRLLSDRFSAERPKGSFSTLEIQRTEQGDSAMYLCASSRTGRNRETQYFGPGTRLLVL.

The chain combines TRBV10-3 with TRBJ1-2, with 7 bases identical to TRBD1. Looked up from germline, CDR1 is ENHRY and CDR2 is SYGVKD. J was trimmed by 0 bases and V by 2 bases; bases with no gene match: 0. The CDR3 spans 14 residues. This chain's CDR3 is CAISEDRANYGYTF. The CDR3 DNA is TGTGCCATCAGTGAGGACAGGGCTAACTATGGCTACACCTTC.

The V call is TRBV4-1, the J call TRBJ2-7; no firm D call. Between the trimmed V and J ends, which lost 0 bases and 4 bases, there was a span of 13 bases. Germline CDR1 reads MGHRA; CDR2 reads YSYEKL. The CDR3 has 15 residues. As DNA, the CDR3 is TGCGCCAGCAGCCAAGAAATCTGGTCACCTTACGAGCAGTACTTC. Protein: CASSQEIWSPYEQYF.

DNA for the CDR3: TGTGCCACCAGCAGAGAGGGGACAGGGAGAAACACCATATATTTT. Encoded protein: CATSREGTGRNTIYF. The chain has TRBV15 and TRBJ1-3; 9 nucleotides match TRBD1. This CDR3 contains 15 residues. Unmatched junction bases numbered 2, after V lost 0 bases and J lost 5 bases. Germline V gives CDR1 LNHNV, CDR2 YYDKDF (reference sequence).

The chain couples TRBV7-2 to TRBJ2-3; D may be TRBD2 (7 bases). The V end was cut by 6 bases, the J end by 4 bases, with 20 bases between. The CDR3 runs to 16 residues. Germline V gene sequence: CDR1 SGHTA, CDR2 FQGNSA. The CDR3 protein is CASREQGVAGPDTQYF. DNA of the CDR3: TGTGCCAGCAGAGAACAGGGTGTAGCGGGCCCAGATACGCAGTATTTT.

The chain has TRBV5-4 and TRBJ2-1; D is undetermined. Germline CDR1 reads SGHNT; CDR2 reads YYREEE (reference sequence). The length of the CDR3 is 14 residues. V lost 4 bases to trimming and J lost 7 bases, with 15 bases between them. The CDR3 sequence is CASSAVALGNEQFF. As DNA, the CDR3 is TGTGCCAGCAGCGCTGTGGCCTTGGGGAATGAGCAGTTCTTC.

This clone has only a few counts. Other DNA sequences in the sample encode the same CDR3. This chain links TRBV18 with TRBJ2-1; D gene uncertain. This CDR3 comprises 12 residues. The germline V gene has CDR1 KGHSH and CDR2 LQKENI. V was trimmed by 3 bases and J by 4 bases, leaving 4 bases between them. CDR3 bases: TGTGCCAGCTCACCCTCGTACAATGAGCAGTTCTTC. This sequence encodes CASSPSYNEQFF.

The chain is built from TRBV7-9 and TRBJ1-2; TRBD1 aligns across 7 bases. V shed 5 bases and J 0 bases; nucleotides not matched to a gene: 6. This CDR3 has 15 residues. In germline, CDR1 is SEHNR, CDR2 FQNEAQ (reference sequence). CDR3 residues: CASSLRTGSNYGYTF. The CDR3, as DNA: TGTGCCAGCAGCCTAAGGACAGGATCTAACTATGGCTACACCTTC.

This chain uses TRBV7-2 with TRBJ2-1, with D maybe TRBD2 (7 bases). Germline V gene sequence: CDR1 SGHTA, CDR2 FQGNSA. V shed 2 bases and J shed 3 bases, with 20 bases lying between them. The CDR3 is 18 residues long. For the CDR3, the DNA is TGTGCCAGCAGCTTATACGGGGGGCGACAGCTTAACTACAATGAGCAGTTCTTC. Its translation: CASSLYGGRQLNYNEQFF. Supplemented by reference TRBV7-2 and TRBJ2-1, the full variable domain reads GAGVSQSPSNKVTEKGKDVELRCDPISGHTALYWYRQSLGQGLEFLIYFQGNSAPDKSGLPSDRFSAERTGGSVSTLTIQRTQQEDSAVYLCASSLYGGRQLNYNEQFFGPGTRLTVL.

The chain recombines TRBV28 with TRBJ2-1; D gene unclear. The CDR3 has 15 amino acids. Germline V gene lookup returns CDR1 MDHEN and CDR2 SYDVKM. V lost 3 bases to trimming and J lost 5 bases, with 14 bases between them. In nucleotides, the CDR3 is TGTGCCAGCAGTTTGGTAAAGGGCGGTAACAATGAGCAGTTCTTC. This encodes CASSLVKGGNNEQFF.

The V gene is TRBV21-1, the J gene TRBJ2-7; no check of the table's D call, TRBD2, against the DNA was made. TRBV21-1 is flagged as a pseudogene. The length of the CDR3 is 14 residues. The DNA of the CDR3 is TGTGCCAGCAGCAAGGGTAGCCCTACGGTCGAGCAGTACTTC. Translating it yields CASSKGSPTVEQYF.

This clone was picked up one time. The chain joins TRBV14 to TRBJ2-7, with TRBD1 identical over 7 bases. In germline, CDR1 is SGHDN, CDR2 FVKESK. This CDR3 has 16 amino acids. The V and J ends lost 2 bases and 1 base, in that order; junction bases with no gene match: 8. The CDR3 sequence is CASSQPRQGRSYEQYF. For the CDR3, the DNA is TGTGCCAGCAGCCAACCCCGACAGGGTCGGTCCTACGAGCAGTACTTC.

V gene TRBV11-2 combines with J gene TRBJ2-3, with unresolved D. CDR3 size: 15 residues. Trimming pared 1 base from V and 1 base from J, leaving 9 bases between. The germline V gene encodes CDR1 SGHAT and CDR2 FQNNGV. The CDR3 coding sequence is TGTGCCAGCAGCTTAGCACGGACCCGCACAGATACGCAGTATTTT. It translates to CASSLARTRTDTQYF.

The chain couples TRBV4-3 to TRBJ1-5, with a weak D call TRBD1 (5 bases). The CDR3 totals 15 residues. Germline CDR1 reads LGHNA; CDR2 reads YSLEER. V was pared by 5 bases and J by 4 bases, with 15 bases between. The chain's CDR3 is CASSAVQGGNQPQHF. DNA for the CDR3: TGCGCCAGCAGCGCCGTTCAGGGTGGAAATCAGCCCCAGCATTTT.

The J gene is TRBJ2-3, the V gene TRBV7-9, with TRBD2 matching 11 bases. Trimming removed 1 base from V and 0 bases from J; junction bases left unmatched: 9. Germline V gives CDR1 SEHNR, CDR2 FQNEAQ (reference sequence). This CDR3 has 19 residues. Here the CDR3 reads CASSLGASGGISSTDTQYF. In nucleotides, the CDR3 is TGTGCCAGCAGCTTAGGGGCTAGCGGGGGGATTTCTAGCACAGATACGCAGTATTTT.

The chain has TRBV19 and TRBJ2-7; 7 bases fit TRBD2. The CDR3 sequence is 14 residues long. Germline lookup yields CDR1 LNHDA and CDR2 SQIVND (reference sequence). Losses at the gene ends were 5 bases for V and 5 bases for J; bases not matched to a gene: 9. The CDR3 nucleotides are TGTGCCAGTAGTCAAGGACTAGAGACGCACGAGCAGTACTTC. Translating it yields CASSQGLETHEQYF.

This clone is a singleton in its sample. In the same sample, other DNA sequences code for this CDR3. The CDR3 loop is CAWSRGEKLFF. In nucleotides, the CDR3 is TGTGCCTGGTCCCGAGGCGAAAAACTGTTTTTT. The chain carries TRBV30 and TRBJ1-4; D not certain. CDR3 length: 11 residues. Germline lookup yields CDR1 GTSNPN and CDR2 SVGIG (reference sequence). V lost 5 bases and J lost 8, with 9 bases in between. The full variable domain, with the rest looked up from reference TRBV30 and TRBJ1-4, is SQTIHQWPATLVQPVGSPLSLECTVEGTSNPNLYWYRQAAGRGLQLLFYSVGIGQISSEVPQNLSASRPQDRQFILSSKKLLLSDSGFYLCAWSRGEKLFFGSGTQLSVL.

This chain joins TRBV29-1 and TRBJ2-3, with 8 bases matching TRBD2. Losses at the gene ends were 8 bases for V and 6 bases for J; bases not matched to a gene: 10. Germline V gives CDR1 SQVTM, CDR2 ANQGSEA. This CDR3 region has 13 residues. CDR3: CSTSGRGMDTQYF. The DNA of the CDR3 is TGCAGCACTAGCGGAAGGGGAATGGATACGCAGTATTTT.

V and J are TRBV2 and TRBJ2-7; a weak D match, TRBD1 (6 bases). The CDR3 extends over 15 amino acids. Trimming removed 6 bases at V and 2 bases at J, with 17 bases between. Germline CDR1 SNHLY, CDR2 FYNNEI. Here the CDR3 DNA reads TGTGCCAGCAGCTTTGACAGGTCCCCCCCCTACGAGCAGTACTTC. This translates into CASSFDRSPPYEQYF.

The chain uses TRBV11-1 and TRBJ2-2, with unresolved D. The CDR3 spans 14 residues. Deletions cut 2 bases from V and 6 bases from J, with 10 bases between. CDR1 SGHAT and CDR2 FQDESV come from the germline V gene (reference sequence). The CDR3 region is CASSLYAQPGELFF. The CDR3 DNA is TGTGCCAGCAGCTTATACGCTCAACCCGGGGAGCTGTTTTTT.

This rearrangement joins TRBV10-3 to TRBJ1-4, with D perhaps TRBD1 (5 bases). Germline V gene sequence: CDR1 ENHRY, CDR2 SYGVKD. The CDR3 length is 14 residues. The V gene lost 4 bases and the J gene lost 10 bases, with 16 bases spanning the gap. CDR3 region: CAISGGDGPGKLFF. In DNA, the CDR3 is TGTGCCATCAGTGGAGGGGACGGACCCGGAAAACTGTTTTTT.

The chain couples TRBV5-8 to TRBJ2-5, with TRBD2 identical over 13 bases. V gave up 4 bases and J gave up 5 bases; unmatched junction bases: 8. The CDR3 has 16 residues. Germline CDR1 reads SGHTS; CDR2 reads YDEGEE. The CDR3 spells CASSRGLAGELETQYF. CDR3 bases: TGTGCCAGCAGCCGCGGACTAGCGGGAGAGTTGGAGACCCAGTACTTC.

The CDR3 region is CASSATGGASTGELFF. The CDR3 DNA is TGTGCCAGCAGCGCTACAGGGGGCGCGAGCACCGGGGAGCTGTTTTTT. The J gene is TRBJ2-2, the V gene TRBV7-6, with 9 bases aligning to TRBD1. Germline loops: CDR1 SGHVS, CDR2 FNYEAQ. This CDR3 comprises 16 residues. The ends lost 5 bases at V and 4 bases at J; junction bases unmatched: 8.

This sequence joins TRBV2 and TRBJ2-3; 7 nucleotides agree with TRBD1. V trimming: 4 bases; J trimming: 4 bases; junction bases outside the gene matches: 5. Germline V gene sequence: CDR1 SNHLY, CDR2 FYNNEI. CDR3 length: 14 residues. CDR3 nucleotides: TGTGCCAGCAGTGGGAGGCAGGGGGCAGATACGCAGTATTTT. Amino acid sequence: CASSGRQGADTQYF. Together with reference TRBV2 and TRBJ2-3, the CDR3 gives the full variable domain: EPEVTQTPSHQVTQMGQEVILRCVPISNHLYFYWYRQILGQKVEFLVSFYNNEISEKSEIFDDQFSVERPDGSNFTLKIRSTKLEDSAMYFCASSGRQGADTQYFGPGTRLTVL.